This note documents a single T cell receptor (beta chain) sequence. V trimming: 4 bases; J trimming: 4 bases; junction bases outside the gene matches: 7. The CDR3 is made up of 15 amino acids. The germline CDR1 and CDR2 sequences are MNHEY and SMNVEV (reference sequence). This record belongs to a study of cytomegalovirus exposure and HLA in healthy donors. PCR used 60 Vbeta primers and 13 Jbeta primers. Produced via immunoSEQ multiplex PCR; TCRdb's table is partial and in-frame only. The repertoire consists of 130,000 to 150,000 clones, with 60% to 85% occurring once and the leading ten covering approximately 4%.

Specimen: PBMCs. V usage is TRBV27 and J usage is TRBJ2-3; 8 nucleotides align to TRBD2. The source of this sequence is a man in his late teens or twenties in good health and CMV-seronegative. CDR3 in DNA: TGTGCCAGCAGTTCCGGACTAGCCGTCGCAGATACGCAGTATTTT. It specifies CASSSGLAVADTQYF.